This TCR beta chain is from a study of monozygotic twins with cystic fibrosis. The CDR3 length is 14 residues. Trimming left V 5 bases short and J 3 bases short, with 17 bases between. Germline CDR1 GTSNPN, CDR2 SVGIG (reference sequence). Whole-study results and caveats: Monozygotic CF twin pairs shared significantly more nucleotide-identical clonotypes than unrelated CF individuals did. The repertoire was suggested to be naive-dominated, clonality median about 0.0095. V usage most resembled the co-twin in 13 of 16 pairs.

The method was immunoSEQ multiplex PCR; TCRdb's version includes in-frame clones alone and lacks a portion of them. The sample holds 30,000 to 35,000 clones, around 96% seen once. In regard to this clone: Its antigen is not known.

Sequencing was done on a sample of blood. The clonotype originates from a girl aged 2 to 10 with cystic fibrosis. The chain recombines TRBV30 with TRBJ2-7; a possible D gene is TRBD2 (5 bases). CDR3 region: CAWSSRPHYYEQYF. As DNA, the CDR3 is TGTGCCTGGTCTAGCCGACCTCATTACTACGAGCAGTACTTC.